Presented here are 27 T cell receptor beta chains from one specimen sequenced in a study of cytomegalovirus exposure and HLA in healthy donors. Primers: 60 Vbeta forward and 13 Jbeta reverse. The table came from immunoSEQ multiplex PCR; TCRdb's copy has only in-frame clones and leaves some out. This sample yields some 45,000 clones, of which approximately 72% are seen a single time; around 3.5% belongs to the top ten. Sequences were obtained from PBMCs. The origin of the receptors is a woman in her 30s in good health and CMV-seronegative.

V is TRBV29-1 and J is TRBJ2-7; D is unclear. The V and J ends lost 4 bases and 1 base respectively, with 8 bases between them. The CDR3 is made up of 12 amino acids. Germline V gene sequence: CDR1 SQVTM, CDR2 ANQGSEA. The CDR3 coding sequence is TGCAGCGTTGCTGAGGCGTCCTACGAGCAGTACTTC. This translates into CSVAEASYEQYF.

The V gene is TRBV15, the J gene TRBJ2-2, with 9 bases aligning to TRBD1. The trim removed 4 bases at V and 4 bases at J, leaving 1 base unmatched. CDR3 length equals 14 residues. Germline V gene lookup returns CDR1 LNHNV and CDR2 YYDKDF (reference sequence). The DNA for the CDR3 is TGTGCCACCAGCAAGGGACAGGGCACCGGGGAGCTGTTTTTT. Protein product: CATSKGQGTGELFF.

The rearrangement links TRBV7-2 to TRBJ2-1; 11 bases align to TRBD2. CDR1 SGHTA and CDR2 FQGNSA come from the germline V gene. V was pared by 5 bases and J by 5 bases, with 5 bases of the junction left unmatched. The CDR3 has 15 amino acids. CDR3 nucleotide sequence: TGTGCCAGCAGCATAACTAGCGGGGGCCACAATGAGCAGTTCTTC. This codes for CASSITSGGHNEQFF.

This clone has only a few counts. V and J are TRBV11-1 and TRBJ1-4; D possibly corresponds to TRBD1 (5 bases). This CDR3 contains 14 residues. V lost 6 bases to trimming and J lost 8 bases, with 16 bases between them. Looked up from germline, CDR1 is SGHAT and CDR2 is FQDESV (reference sequence). The CDR3 bases are TGTGCCAGCAGTTCGGGGCGAAGCGGGGAAAAACTGTTTTTT. It specifies CASSSGRSGEKLFF.

V usage is TRBV7-9 and J usage is TRBJ1-2; D is uncertain. The CDR3 loop spans 11 amino acids. The ends were cut back, 4 bases at V and 7 bases at J, with 7 bases in the middle. Germline V CDR1 and CDR2: SEHNR, FQNEAQ (reference sequence). In nucleotides, the CDR3 is TGTGCCAGCAGCTCGGTGCTTGGCTACACCTTC. Translating it yields CASSSVLGYTF.

This chain connects TRBV9 to TRBJ2-1; 7 nucleotides line up with TRBD2. This CDR3 region has 15 residues. Germline V gene sequence: CDR1 SGDLS, CDR2 YYNGEE. J was trimmed by 3 bases and V by 2 bases; bases with no gene match: 5. CDR3 in DNA: TGTGCCAGCAGCGTCTCTAGCGGATACTACAATGAGCAGTTCTTC. Translation: CASSVSSGYYNEQFF.

The table lists this clone with a few counts. This chain's CDR3 is CAWSVQGTNEKLFF. The CDR3 DNA reads as TGTGCCTGGAGTGTTCAGGGAACTAATGAAAAACTGTTTTTT. V and J are TRBV30 and TRBJ1-4, with D maybe TRBD1 (5 bases). V was pared by 0 bases and J by 1 base, with 6 bases between. Germline V gives CDR1 GTSNPN, CDR2 SVGIG (reference sequence). The CDR3 is 14 amino acids.

The chain links TRBV13 to TRBJ1-1; 7 bases are shared with TRBD1. The CDR3 has 14 residues. From germline, CDR1 is PRHDT and CDR2 FYEKMQ (reference sequence). Trimming cost V 5 bases and J 2 bases; bases outside gene matches: 5. DNA of the CDR3: TGTGCCAGCAGCACGGGACAGCTTAACACTGAAGCTTTCTTT. It codes for CASSTGQLNTEAFF.

This clone was seen a handful of times. V usage is TRBV11-2 and J usage is TRBJ1-2; the match to TRBD1 covers 9 bases. Germline trimming cut 4 bases from V and 6 bases from J; bases unmatched to any gene: 9. Per germline, CDR1 SGHAT and CDR2 FQNNGV. This CDR3 is built from 15 residues. The CDR3 sequence: CASSSYRDREDGYTF. The DNA for the CDR3 is TGTGCCAGCAGCTCTTACCGGGACAGGGAGGATGGCTACACCTTC.

By sample fraction, this clone is medium-sized (0.01 to 0.1%). The CDR3 protein is CAGLDLGRFGNTIYF. For the CDR3, the DNA is TGTGCCGGCCTTGACCTGGGCCGGTTTGGAAACACCATATATTTT. The rearrangement joins TRBV30 to TRBJ1-3; no definite D call. The CDR3 contains 15 residues. V dropped 8 bases and J dropped 3 bases, with 20 bases sitting between them. The germline V gene encodes CDR1 GTSNPN and CDR2 SVGIG (reference sequence).

The chain uses TRBV6-6 and TRBJ1-1; no reliable D call. With 0 bases removed from V and 4 bases from J, the gap between germline ends came to 12 bases. Germline V lookup: CDR1 MNHNY, CDR2 SVGAGI (reference sequence). CDR3 length: 15 residues. Here the CDR3 DNA reads TGTGCCAGCAGTTACTCCCACCCGTCGGTCACTGAAGCTTTCTTT. It encodes CASSYSHPSVTEAFF.

The chain joins TRBV28 to TRBJ1-2, with 7 bases fitting TRBD1. V trimming: 8 bases; J trimming: 4 bases; junction bases outside the gene matches: 10. Looked up from germline, CDR1 is MDHEN and CDR2 is SYDVKM. This CDR3 region has 14 residues. The CDR3 DNA reads TGTGCCAGCCTTGAGAACAGGGGACCCTATGGCTACACCTTC. Its protein product is CASLENRGPYGYTF.

This clone was counted between two and nine times. This chain connects TRBV7-9 to TRBJ2-1; 7 bases align to TRBD2. Germline assignment: CDR1 SEHNR and CDR2 FQNEAQ (reference sequence). This CDR3 has 14 amino acids. V shed 0 bases, J shed 7 bases, and the junction held 3 bases outside the gene matches. The CDR3 DNA follows: TGTGCCAGCAGCTTAGCGGGAGGGCCGAATGAGCAGTTCTTC. As protein: CASSLAGGPNEQFF.

The chain couples TRBV11-2 to TRBJ2-7, with 12 bases fitting TRBD2. The V gene end was trimmed by 5 bases and the J gene end by 4 bases; junction bases not matched to a gene: 6. There are 15 residues in the CDR3. Per germline, CDR1 SGHAT and CDR2 FQNNGV. CDR3 DNA sequence: TGTGCCAGCAGCCAACTAGCGGGGGGTACATACGAGCAGTACTTC. This gives the protein CASSQLAGGTYEQYF.

The chain uses TRBV5-6 and TRBJ1-1; TRBD1 matches at 7 bases. The CDR3 is 17 amino acids. Germline V lookup: CDR1 SGHDT, CDR2 YYEEEE. The V and J ends lost 0 bases and 2 bases, in that order; junction bases with no gene match: 10. For the CDR3, the DNA is TGTGCCAGCAGCTTGGCCACCCTTGAGGGGGCAAACACTGAAGCTTTCTTT. It codes for CASSLATLEGANTEAFF.

The table lists this clone with a few counts. The rearrangement uses TRBV6-5 and TRBJ1-6; D remains unclear. The germline gives CDR1 MNHEY, CDR2 SVGAGI. Deletions cut 4 bases from V and 6 bases from J, with 10 bases between. This CDR3 has 14 residues. The CDR3 nucleotides are TGTGCCAGCAGTTCCCCCCCTCCTAATTCACCCCTCCACTTT. The encoded protein is CASSSPPPNSPLHF.

This clone occurred once. The chain recombines TRBV30 with TRBJ2-3; 9 bases align to TRBD2. The CDR3 loop spans 15 amino acids. The germline gives CDR1 GTSNPN, CDR2 SVGIG (reference sequence). V dropped 3 bases and J dropped 0; count of bases not matched to a gene: 4. CDR3 DNA sequence: TGTGCCTGGAGGGATCTAGCGGGGAGCACAGATACGCAGTATTTT. This gives the protein CAWRDLAGSTDTQYF.

This sequence joins TRBV4-2 and TRBJ2-5; D might be TRBD2 (5 bases). Between the trimmed V and J ends, which lost 0 bases and 7 bases, there was a span of 12 bases. Germline CDR1 and CDR2: LGHNA and YNFKEQ. The CDR3 covers 14 residues. This CDR3 reads CASSQDRQRGTQYF. The CDR3, as DNA: TGTGCCAGCAGCCAAGATCGCCAACGGGGGACCCAGTACTTC.

The chain joins TRBV18 to TRBJ2-5, with 7 positions matching TRBD2. The V and J ends lost 8 bases and 0 bases, in that order; junction bases with no gene match: 6. From germline, CDR1 is KGHSH and CDR2 LQKENI. This CDR3 is built from 14 residues. CDR3 in DNA: TGTGCCAGCACCATCGGACTAGACCAAGAGACCCAGTACTTC. It specifies CASTIGLDQETQYF. The whole variable domain, filled in from reference TRBV18 and TRBJ2-5, reads NAGVMQNPRHLVRRRGQEARLRCSPMKGHSHVYWYRQLPEEGLKFMVYLQKENIIDESGMPKERFSAEFPKEGPSILRIQQVVRGDSAAYFCASTIGLDQETQYFGPGTRLLVL.

The gene calls are TRBV28 and TRBJ2-1, with D perhaps TRBD1 (5 bases). The V end was cut by 6 bases, the J end by 2 bases, with 11 bases between. From germline, CDR1 is MDHEN and CDR2 SYDVKM. This CDR3 has 14 residues. For the CDR3, the DNA is TGTGCCAGCAGGGGGCCAGGGACCTACAATGAGCAGTTCTTC. This translates into CASRGPGTYNEQFF. Combining the CDR3 with reference TRBV28 and TRBJ2-1 gives the whole variable domain DVKVTQSSRYLVKRTGEKVFLECVQDMDHENMFWYRQDPGLGLRLIYFSYDVKMKEKGDIPEGYSVSREKKERFSLILESASTNQTSMYLCASRGPGTYNEQFFGPGTRLTVL.

The chain carries TRBV4-1 and TRBJ1-6; D may be TRBD1 (5 bases). This CDR3 has 22 residues. V lost 0 bases and J 0 bases, leaving 24 bases between the germline ends. Germline CDR1 reads MGHRA; CDR2 reads YSYEKL. This chain's CDR3 is CASSQDGAGGSQEISYNSPLHF. As DNA, the CDR3 is TGCGCCAGCAGCCAAGATGGGGCGGGAGGATCGCAAGAAATCTCCTATAATTCACCCCTCCACTTT.

The rearrangement links TRBV6-5 to TRBJ2-7, with 7 bases aligning to TRBD1. V dropped 5 bases and J dropped 2; count of bases not matched to a gene: 6. This CDR3 is 14 amino acids long. The germline V gene encodes CDR1 MNHEY and CDR2 SVGAGI. CDR3 loop: CASSRGQVTYEQYF. The CDR3 DNA reads TGTGCCAGCAGTAGAGGACAGGTCACCTACGAGCAGTACTTC.

CDR3 nucleotides: TGTGCCAGCAGTGGAATGGGGCTAGCGGGAGGCTACAATGAGCAGTTCTTC. Amino acid sequence: CASSGMGLAGGYNEQFF. V is TRBV2 and J is TRBJ2-1, with 11 bases lining up with TRBD2. Losses at the gene ends were 4 bases for V and 3 bases for J; bases not matched to a gene: 8. The CDR3 has 17 residues. Germline lookup yields CDR1 SNHLY and CDR2 FYNNEI.

This chain uses TRBV6-1 with TRBJ2-7; 10 nucleotides line up with TRBD1. Germline CDR1 is MNHNS and CDR2 is SASEGT. The CDR3 is 15 amino acids. V lost 1 base and J lost 7; bases outside the gene matches: 7. The CDR3 loop is CASSEGDRGREEQYF. Written as DNA, the CDR3 is TGTGCCAGCAGTGAAGGAGACAGGGGGCGAGAAGAGCAGTACTTC.

This clone was observed a single time. V gene TRBV20-1 combines with J gene TRBJ1-1, with D tentatively TRBD1 (6 bases). In germline, CDR1 is DFQATT, CDR2 SNEGSKA (reference sequence). The V end was cut by 4 bases, the J end by 5 bases, with 8 bases between. CDR3 size: 11 residues. CDR3 in DNA: TGCAGTGCTAACAGGGATACTGAAGCTTTCTTT. Translation: CSANRDTEAFF.

J is TRBJ1-5 and V is TRBV7-8; D is perhaps TRBD1 (6 bases). V gave up 7 bases and J gave up 2 bases, with 15 bases separating them. Germline lookup yields CDR1 SGHVS and CDR2 FQNEAQ. The CDR3 totals 15 residues. The CDR3 sequence is CASNPNRAGNQPQHF. The CDR3 coding sequence is TGTGCCAGCAACCCGAACAGGGCTGGCAATCAGCCCCAGCATTTT.

This clone was detected only once. The rearrangement joins TRBV5-6 to TRBJ2-2; D perhaps matches TRBD2 (6 bases). Germline V lookup: CDR1 SGHDT, CDR2 YYEEEE. The CDR3 runs to 15 residues. V lost 3 bases to trimming and J lost 3 bases, with 12 bases between them. CDR3 in amino acids: CASSSRGGYTGELFF. The CDR3 DNA sequence: TGTGCCAGCAGCTCGCGAGGAGGGTACACCGGGGAGCTGTTTTTT.